The entry below gives a single T cell receptor beta chain sequence along with its context. This clone turned up a few times. This receptor's antigen is unknown. The sample holds no much larger clone one base away, and base qualities are not on file. Patients with a history of autoimmune disease or receiving systemic immunosuppression were excluded from the trial. Peripheral blood for TCR sequencing was drawn from every dose cohort at baseline, at cycle 4 day 1 and at cycle 7 day 1. Samples were obtained from an open-label, multicenter, first-in-human phase I dose-escalation trial of ivuxolimab. Adults with locally advanced or metastatic melanoma, renal cell carcinoma, hepatocellular carcinoma or head and neck squamous cell carcinoma were enrolled in the trial. Before TCR sequencing, CD4+ T cells and CD8+ T cells from peripheral blood were sorted into separate populations. The sample originates from a study of OX40 agonist ivuxolimab in advanced cancers. Context from the whole study: Ivuxolimab was a fully human IgG2 agonistic monoclonal antibody targeting the costimulatory receptor OX40 (CD134). Intravenous ivuxolimab was administered to patients every 2 weeks at six dose levels: 0.01, 0.1, 0.3, 1.5, 3 and 10 mg/kg. Of the approximately 53 patients in dose escalation, around 19 had hepatocellular carcinoma, around 15 had melanoma, 9 had renal cell carcinoma and 9 had head and neck cancer. In the dose-escalation cohort, more than 75% of patients were male, and the mean age was about 55 years, with a range of roughly 20 to 80. Prior anti-PD-1, anti-PD-L1 or anti-CTLA-4 therapy was permitted, and 30% to 50% of dose-escalation patients had received checkpoint inhibitors. Partial responses were achieved by three dose-escalation patients, of whom one had hepatocellular carcinoma and two had cutaneous melanoma. Peripheral TCRbeta sequencing aimed to test whether ivuxolimab altered TCR sequence diversity and caused clonal T-cell expansion. The monotherapy dose-escalation portion (N ≈ 50 patients) of the phase I ivuxolimab trial is reported in the paper. Broad study findings and their caveats: At doses of 0.1 to 3.0 mg/kg, clonal expansion of both CD4+ and CD8+ T cells in blood was seen between baseline and week 6. Which antigens the clonally expanded peripheral T cells were specific for was not determined. After ivuxolimab, more expanded clones were found on average in CD8+ T cells than in CD4+ T cells. Low levels of normalized T-cell clonal expansion were also seen in some nonresponding patients. In partial responders in the 0.1-3.0 mg/kg groups, normalized peripheral clonal expansion was found to be among the lowest, especially among CD8+ T cells.

CDR1 SEHNR and CDR2 FQNEAQ are derived from the germline V gene (reference sequence). V trim: 5 bases; J trim: 6 bases; unmatched bases: 8. Its CDR3 holds 15 amino acids, cysteine through phenylalanine. Only CDR3 DNA remains: 45 bases, in frame from the first base. Genomic DNA was extracted from sorted cells for sequencing of the TCRbeta CDR3 region. The immunoSEQ Assay was used to sequence the TCRbeta CDR3 regions. As stored in TCRdb, this immuneACCESS dataset retains in-frame rearrangements with V and J assigned. A fraction of the clones does not appear; measured against another copy, unresolved V genes explain less than half of the discrepancy, and the remainder lacks a known reason. Here the sample has some 80,000 clones; roughly 89% occur a single time. Approximately 2.3% of the sample belongs to the ten largest clones.

The specimen comprised CD4+ or CD8+ T cells sorted from blood, sampled in a trial of the OX40 agonist ivuxolimab. Recombination joined TRBV7-9 with TRBJ2-2, and TRBD2 matches 8 of the central bases. The receptor was derived from an adult with an advanced solid tumor such as melanoma, head and neck, liver or kidney cancer. The CDR3 has the sequence CASSPRTSLAGELFF. The DNA sequence is TGTGCCAGCAGCCCCCGGACTAGCTTGGCCGGGGAGCTGTTTTTT.